This T cell receptor (beta chain) is from a study of graft-versus-host responses after intestinal transplantation. Regarding the study as a whole: Graft-donor T cell macrochimerism in patients accompanied high graft-versus-host to host-versus-graft clonal ratios in allografts.

Germline loops: CDR1 LNHDA, CDR2 SQIVND (reference sequence). The V gene lost 4 bases and the J gene lost 2 bases, with 9 bases spanning the gap. The CDR3 length is 13 residues. Assay used: immunoSEQ multiplex PCR; TCRdb lists only in-frame clones, some missing. Of around 23,000 clones listed, over 75% are singletons. About this clone itself: The antigen is not known.

The V gene is TRBV19, the J gene TRBJ2-7, with D hard to call. This sequence originates from a human patient who received an intestinal transplant, so some T cells may come from the graft donor. The material was PBMCs, obtained nearly 470 days after intestinal transplant. In DNA, the CDR3 is TGTGCCAGTAGTAAGACAAGTGCCTACGAGCAGTACTTC. Translation gives CASSKTSAYEQYF.